Here is one T cell receptor beta chain with its context. These data are taken from a study of blood T cell repertoires in COVID-19. Study overall: COVID-19 samples from acute and convalescent phases originated in the United States, Italy and Spain.

The method was immunoSEQ multiplex PCR; TCRdb's version includes in-frame clones alone and lacks a portion of them. The sample has around 84,000 clones; around nine tenths are singletons. CDR3 length: 12 residues. V was pared by 3 bases and J by 6 bases, with 6 bases between. Germline CDR1 reads ENHRY; CDR2 reads SYGVKD. The clonotype was recovered from a man older than 75 with active or convalescent COVID-19. This chain uses TRBV10-3 with TRBJ1-5, with a possible D match to TRBD1 (5 bases). Input material: peripheral blood. CDR3 loop: CAISDRAQPQHF. The CDR3 bases are TGTGCCATCAGTGACAGGGCTCAGCCCCAGCATTTT.